Listed below are T cell receptor beta chains from one sample, sequenced in a study of OX40 agonist ivuxolimab in advanced cancers. The data were produced by immunoSEQ multiplex PCR, yet TCRdb's version contains in-frame clones alone and is incomplete. The sample records about 62,000 clones, 82% being singletons. The sample consisted of CD4+ or CD8+ T cells sorted from blood, taken in a trial of the OX40 agonist ivuxolimab. These receptor sequences come from an adult with an advanced solid tumor such as melanoma, head and neck, liver or kidney cancer. Each CDR3 is given with its conserved first and last residue. The order of the fields is CDR3 length, V gene, CDR3 protein.

>15|TRBV7-2
CASSPGTGPSETQYF
>16|TRBV19
CASSFPAGGPVDIQYF
>16|TRBV7-9
CASSTRGGTQDNEQFF
>11|TRBV18
CASSSPYEQYF
>15|TRBV9
CASSAPTSSTDTQYF
>11|TRBV5-1
CASGEGYEQYF
>13|TRBV7-2
CASSLEGGTEAFF
>16|TRBV7-2
CASSLAPGVKGDEQYF
>13|TRBV6-1
CASKISGGDTQYF
>13|TRBV28
CASSLGHRYGYTF
>18|TRBV5-4
CASSPFGSGGRITDELFF
>11|TRBV20-1
CSAVQGRGYTF
>15|TRBV9
CASSVAPGPYNEQFF
>12|TRBV23-1
CASSRQFYEQYF
>15|TRBV19
CASSMDGGSDYGYTF
>13|TRBV2
CASSEQGTYGYTF
>15|TRBV19
CASRATAPSGNTIYF
>15|TRBV5-8
CASSFGQGSTDTQYF
>19|TRBV28
CASSLAYPRTAAAKNIQYF
>16|TRBV4-3
CASSQDRLTSGSRLFF
>14|TRBV6-4
CASSPHPGENIQYF
>15|TRBV5-1
CASQTAPSSVYGYTF
>17|TRBV11-2
CASSLDGRTTANEKLFF
>17|TRBV27
CASSLSGARLRNGELFF
>16|TRBV6-6
CASSSPGGGGTDTQYF
>17|TRBV25-1
CASSERTGSSYNSPLHF
>14|TRBV28
CASRFRQRYNEQFF
>15|TRBV15
CATSRDGGNAYEQYF
>13|TRBV30
CAWDFGRRGGYTF
>15|TRBV10-2
CASSPAGGETGELFF
>16|TRBV18
CASSPTAAVHPRTQYF
>18|TRBV14
CASSEDGTGGAGANVLTF
>15|TRBV6-1
CASSLTSGRPNEQFF
>15|TRBV27
CASSLTVYSNQPQHF
>12|TRBV7-2
CASSLSSTEAFF
>14|TRBV7-9
CASRPGPDNSPLHF
>14|TRBV10-3
CAISESVGYNEQFF
>15|TRBV19
CASSMWITGYNEQFF
>11|TRBV20-1
CSAGLLYEQYF
>16|TRBV5-1
CASSAGQLIANSPLHF
>16|TRBV9
CASSVGGGGAKNIQYF
>13|TRBV6-4
CASSDRDTGELFF
>17|TRBV23-1
CASSPPRTGGLRQPQHF
>10|TRBV28
CASSNDEQFF
>13|TRBV5-1
CASSLPGQHEAFF
>13|TRBV6-1
CASGGQVDYEQYF
>14|TRBV6-4
CASSPGTSTDTQYF
>15|TRBV19
CASSSGTTSLREQYF
>14|TRBV4-1
CASSHARGGQPQHF
>16|TRBV9
CASSGGPGTGGSSYTF
>15|TRBV2
CASSVFASGANVLTF
>17|TRBV9
CASSGRVIQGVNEKLFF
>15|TRBV4-1
CASSLPPGQGSEQFF
>14|TRBV28
CASSYGLNNNEQFF
>15|TRBV28
CASSLRLGRGTEAFF